There are a few counts of the clone carrying this T cell receptor (beta chain). No antigen is known for it. Only in-frame clones appear in the TCRdb table, and some are missing; sequencing was by immunoSEQ multiplex PCR. Of about 60,000 clones in the sample, less than 90% were seen once. This entry belongs to a study of T cell responses to AZD1222 COVID-19 vaccine. Findings of the study overall: Spike-wide coverage was observed for vaccine-associated CD4 TCRs, with dominant responses at 160-218 and 743-854.

V was clipped by 0 bases and J by 8 bases; unmatched bases: 9. Germline V lookup: CDR1 SGDLS, CDR2 YYNGEE. The CDR3 is 16 amino acids. The chain combines TRBV9 with TRBJ2-2, with 8 bases matching TRBD1. The input for sequencing was peripheral blood, taken on day 0 of AZD1222 vaccination. The sequence was obtained from an adult in good health. The CDR3 protein is CASSVVFGRGLGELFF. The CDR3 bases are TGTGCCAGCAGCGTAGTGTTTGGCAGGGGGCTAGGGGAGCTGTTTTTT.